These T cell receptor beta chains were read from a single sample in a study of sequential checkpoint blockade in melanoma. Data came from immunoSEQ multiplex PCR; TCRdb stores just in-frame clones and leaves some out. The sample consists of approximately 10,000 clones, more than 60% of them appearing once. Sequencing was performed on CD8+ T cells sorted from blood (inferred from file names), taken from a patient given nivolumab and ipilimumab in sequence. The receptors derive from a human donor with melanoma. CDR3s include the opening cysteine and the closing phenylalanine or tryptophan.

>TRBV4-1|TRBJ2-3
CASSQAERGWDTQYF
>TRBV19|TRBJ1-2
CASSMAPANYGYTF
>TRBV19|TRBJ1-5
CAGAYTGRGQPQHF
>TRBV7-3|TRBJ2-1
CASSSLYGEPYNEQFF
>TRBV30|TRBJ2-7
CAWKDRGLSYEQYF
>TRBV5-6|TRBJ2-7
CASSPRLAGAYEQYF
>TRBV27|TRBJ1-5
CASSLTGSNQPQHF
>TRBV28|TRBJ2-5
CASTIIQGTKRRETQYF
>TRBV27|TRBJ1-1
CASSSYRGMNTEAFF
>TRBV29-1|TRBJ2-3
CSVEDPRAVDTQYF
>TRBV13|TRBJ2-7
CASSLGQGQTYEQYF
>TRBV7-9|TRBJ2-1
CASSPLAGALGEQFF
>TRBV6-1|TRBJ1-3
CASPGTASGNTIYF
>TRBV7-9|TRBJ1-3
CASSEGGKSGNTIYF
>TRBV9|TRBJ2-5
CASSDSAGMETQYF
>TRBV5-8|TRBJ1-1
CASSVGAVNTEAFF
>TRBV7-9|TRBJ2-7
CASSPRDSTYEQYF
>TRBV7-8|TRBJ1-1
CASSFSLLNTEAFF
>TRBV27|TRBJ2-7
CASSLTGTYEQYF
>TRBV13|TRBJ2-7
CASSPGDRPYEQYF
>TRBV7-9|TRBJ2-7
CASSPGGNEQYF
>TRBV19|TRBJ2-1
CASSPIGLAGINEQFF